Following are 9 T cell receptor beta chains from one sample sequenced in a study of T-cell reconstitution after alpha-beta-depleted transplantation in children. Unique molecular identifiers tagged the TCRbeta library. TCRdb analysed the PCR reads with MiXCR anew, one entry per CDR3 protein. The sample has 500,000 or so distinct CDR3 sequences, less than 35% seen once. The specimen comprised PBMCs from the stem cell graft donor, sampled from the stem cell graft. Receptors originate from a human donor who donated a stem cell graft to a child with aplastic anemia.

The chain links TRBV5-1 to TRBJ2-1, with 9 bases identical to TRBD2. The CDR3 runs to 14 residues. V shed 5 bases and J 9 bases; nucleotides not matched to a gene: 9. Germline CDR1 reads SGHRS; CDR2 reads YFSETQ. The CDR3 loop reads CASSAGGPGGEQFF. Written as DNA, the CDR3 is TGCGCCAGCAGTGCGGGAGGGCCGGGCGGTGAGCAGTTCTTC.

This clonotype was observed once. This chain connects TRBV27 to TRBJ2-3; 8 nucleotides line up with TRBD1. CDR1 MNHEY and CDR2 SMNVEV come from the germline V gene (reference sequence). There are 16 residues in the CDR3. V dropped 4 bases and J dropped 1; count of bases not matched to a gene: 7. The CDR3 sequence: CASSSLTGVGTDTQYF. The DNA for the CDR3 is TGTGCCAGCAGTTCCTTGACAGGGGTGGGCACAGATACGCAGTATTTT.

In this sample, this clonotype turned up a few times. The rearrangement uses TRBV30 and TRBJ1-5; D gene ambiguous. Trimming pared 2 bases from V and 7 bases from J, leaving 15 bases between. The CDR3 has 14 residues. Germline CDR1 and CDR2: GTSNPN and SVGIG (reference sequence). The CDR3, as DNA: TGTGCCTGGAGTAAAGCCGTGGCCACCCAGCCCCAGCATTTT. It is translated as CAWSKAVATQPQHF.

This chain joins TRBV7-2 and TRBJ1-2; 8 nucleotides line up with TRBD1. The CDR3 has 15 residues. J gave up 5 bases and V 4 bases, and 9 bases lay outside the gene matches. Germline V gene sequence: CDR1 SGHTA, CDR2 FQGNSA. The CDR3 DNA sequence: TGTGCCAGCAGCTCACCCCAGGGGGCATCTTATGGCTACACCTTC. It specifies CASSSPQGASYGYTF.

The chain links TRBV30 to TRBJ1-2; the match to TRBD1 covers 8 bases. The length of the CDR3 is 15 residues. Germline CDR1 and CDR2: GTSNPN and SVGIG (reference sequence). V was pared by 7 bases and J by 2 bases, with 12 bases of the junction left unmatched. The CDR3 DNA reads TGTGCCTTCCTGGTCCTGGGACAGGAGAACTATGGCTACACCTTC. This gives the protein CAFLVLGQENYGYTF.

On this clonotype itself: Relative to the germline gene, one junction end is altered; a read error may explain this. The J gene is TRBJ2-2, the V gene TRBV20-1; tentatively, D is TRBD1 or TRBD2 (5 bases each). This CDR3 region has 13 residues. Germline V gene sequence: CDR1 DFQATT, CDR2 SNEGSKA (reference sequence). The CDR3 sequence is CSARVTNTGDLFF. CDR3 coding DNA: TGCAGTGCTAGAGTTACGAACACCGGGGACCTGTTTTTT.

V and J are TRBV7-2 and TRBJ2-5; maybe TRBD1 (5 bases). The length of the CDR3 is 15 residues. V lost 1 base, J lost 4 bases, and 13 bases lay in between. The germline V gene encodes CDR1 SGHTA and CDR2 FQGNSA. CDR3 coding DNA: TGTGCCAGCAGCTTAGGGACCCAGGGCTCAGAGACCCAGTACTTC. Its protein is CASSLGTQGSETQYF.

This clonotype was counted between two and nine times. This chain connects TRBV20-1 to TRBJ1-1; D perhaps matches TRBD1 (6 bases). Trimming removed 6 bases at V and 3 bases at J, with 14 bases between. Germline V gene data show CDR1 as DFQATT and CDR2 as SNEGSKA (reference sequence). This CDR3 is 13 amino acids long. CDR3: CSAFGGGDTEAFF. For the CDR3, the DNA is TGCAGTGCCTTCGGAGGGGGGGACACTGAAGCTTTCTTT.

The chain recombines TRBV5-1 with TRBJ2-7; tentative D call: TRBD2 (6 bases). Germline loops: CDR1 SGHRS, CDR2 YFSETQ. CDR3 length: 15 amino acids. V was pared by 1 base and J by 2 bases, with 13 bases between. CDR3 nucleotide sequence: TGCGCCAGCAGCTTGCGTGGCGGGACCACCTACGAGCAGTACTTC. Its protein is CASSLRGGTTYEQYF.